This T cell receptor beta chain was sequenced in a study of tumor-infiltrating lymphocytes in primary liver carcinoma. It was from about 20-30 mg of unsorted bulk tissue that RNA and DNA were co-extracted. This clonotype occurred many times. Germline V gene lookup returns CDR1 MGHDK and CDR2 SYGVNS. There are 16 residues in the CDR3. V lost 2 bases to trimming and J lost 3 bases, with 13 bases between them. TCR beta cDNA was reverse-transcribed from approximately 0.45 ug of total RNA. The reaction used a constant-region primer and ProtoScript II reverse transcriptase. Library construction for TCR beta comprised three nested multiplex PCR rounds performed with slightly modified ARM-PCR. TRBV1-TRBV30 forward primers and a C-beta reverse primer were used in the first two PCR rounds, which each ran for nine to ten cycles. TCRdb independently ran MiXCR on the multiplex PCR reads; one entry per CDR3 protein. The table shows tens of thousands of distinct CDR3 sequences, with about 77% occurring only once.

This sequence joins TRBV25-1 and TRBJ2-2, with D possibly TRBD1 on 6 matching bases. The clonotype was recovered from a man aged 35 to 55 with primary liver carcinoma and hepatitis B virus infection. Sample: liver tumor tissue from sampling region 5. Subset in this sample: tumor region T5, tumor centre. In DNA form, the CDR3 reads TGTGCCAGCAGTGAACAGGGGATAGGGGACACCGGGGAGCTGTTTTTT. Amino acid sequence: CASSEQGIGDTGELFF.